The sequence of this T cell receptor (beta chain) was determined in a study of T cell changes during pregnancy in multiple sclerosis. Assay: immunoSEQ multiplex PCR; the TCRdb copy retains only in-frame clones and omits some. The profile shows 30,000 to 40,000 clones, around 90% of them singletons. This CDR3 region has 16 residues. The chain joins TRBV12-2 to TRBJ2-7; TRBD1, as called in the table, went unchecked against the DNA. TRBV12-2 is assigned pseudogene status. Sequenced here: CD4+ T cells from peripheral blood mononuclear cells, sampled in the third trimester of pregnancy. The sequence was obtained from a female donor in good health, enrolled as a control in a pregnancy study. The CDR3 reads CASRSRPDREDYEQYF. CDR3 DNA: TGTGCAAGTCGCTCCAGGCCGGACAGGGAGGACTACGAGCAGTACTTC.